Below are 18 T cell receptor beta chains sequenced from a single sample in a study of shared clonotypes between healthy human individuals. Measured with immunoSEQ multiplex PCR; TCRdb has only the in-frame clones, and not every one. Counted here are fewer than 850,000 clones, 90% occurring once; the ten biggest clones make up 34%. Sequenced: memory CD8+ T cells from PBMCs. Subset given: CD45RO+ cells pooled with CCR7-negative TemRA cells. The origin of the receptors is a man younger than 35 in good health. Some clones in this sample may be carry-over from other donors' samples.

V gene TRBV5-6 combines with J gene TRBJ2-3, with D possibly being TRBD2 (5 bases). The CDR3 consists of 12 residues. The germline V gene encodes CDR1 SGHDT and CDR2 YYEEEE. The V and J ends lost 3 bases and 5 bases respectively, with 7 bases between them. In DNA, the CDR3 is TGTGCCAGCAGCTATGCGGGAGATACGCAGTATTTT. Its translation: CASSYAGDTQYF.

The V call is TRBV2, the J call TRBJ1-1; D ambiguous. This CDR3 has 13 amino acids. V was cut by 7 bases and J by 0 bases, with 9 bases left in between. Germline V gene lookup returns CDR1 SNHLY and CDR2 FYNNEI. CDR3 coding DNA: TGTGCCAGCATAATCCAGGTGAACACTGAAGCTTTCTTT. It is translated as CASIIQVNTEAFF. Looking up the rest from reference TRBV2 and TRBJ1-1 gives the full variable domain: EPEVTQTPSHQVTQMGQEVILRCVPISNHLYFYWYRQILGQKVEFLVSFYNNEISEKSEIFDDQFSVERPDGSNFTLKIRSTKLEDSAMYFCASIIQVNTEAFFGQGTRLTVV.

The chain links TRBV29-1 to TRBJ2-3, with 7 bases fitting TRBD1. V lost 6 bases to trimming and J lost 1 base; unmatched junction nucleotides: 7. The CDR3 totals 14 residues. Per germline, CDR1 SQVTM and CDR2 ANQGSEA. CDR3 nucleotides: TGCAGCGTCCATACAGGGGACGGCACAGATACGCAGTATTTT. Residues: CSVHTGDGTDTQYF.

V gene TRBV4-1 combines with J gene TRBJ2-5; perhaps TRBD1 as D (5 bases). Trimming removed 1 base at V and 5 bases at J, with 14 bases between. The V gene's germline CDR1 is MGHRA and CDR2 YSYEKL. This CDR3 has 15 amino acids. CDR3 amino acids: CASSQVLWAGETQYF. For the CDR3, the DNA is TGCGCCAGCAGCCAAGTCTTATGGGCAGGGGAGACCCAGTACTTC.

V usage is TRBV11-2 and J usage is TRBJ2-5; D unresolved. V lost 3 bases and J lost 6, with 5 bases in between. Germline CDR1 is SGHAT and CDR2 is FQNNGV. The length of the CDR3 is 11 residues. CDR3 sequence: CASSFLQTQYF. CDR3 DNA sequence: TGTGCCAGCAGCTTTCTCCAGACCCAGTACTTC.

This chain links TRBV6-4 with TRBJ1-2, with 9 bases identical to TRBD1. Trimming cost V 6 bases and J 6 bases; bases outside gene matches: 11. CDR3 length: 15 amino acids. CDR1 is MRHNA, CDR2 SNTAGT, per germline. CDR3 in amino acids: CASSNWDRVGDGYTF. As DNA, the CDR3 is TGTGCCAGCAGCAATTGGGACAGGGTAGGCGATGGCTACACCTTC.

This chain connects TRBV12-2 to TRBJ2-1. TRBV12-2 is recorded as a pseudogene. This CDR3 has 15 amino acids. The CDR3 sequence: CASRLPRSSYNEQFF. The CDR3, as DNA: TGTGCAAGTCGCTTACCCCGAAGCTCCTACAATGAGCAGTTCTTC.

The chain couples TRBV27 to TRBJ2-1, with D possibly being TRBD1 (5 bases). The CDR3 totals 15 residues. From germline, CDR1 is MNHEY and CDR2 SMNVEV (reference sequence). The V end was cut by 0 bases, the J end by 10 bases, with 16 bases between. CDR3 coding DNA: TGTGCCAGCAGTTTATCACCCAGGGCCGGATCCGAGCAGTTCTTC. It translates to CASSLSPRAGSEQFF.

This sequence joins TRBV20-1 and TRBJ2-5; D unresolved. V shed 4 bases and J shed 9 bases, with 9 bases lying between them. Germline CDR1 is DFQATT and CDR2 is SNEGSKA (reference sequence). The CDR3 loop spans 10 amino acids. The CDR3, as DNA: TGCAGTGCTATGAGGCAGCCCCAGTACTTC. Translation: CSAMRQPQYF.

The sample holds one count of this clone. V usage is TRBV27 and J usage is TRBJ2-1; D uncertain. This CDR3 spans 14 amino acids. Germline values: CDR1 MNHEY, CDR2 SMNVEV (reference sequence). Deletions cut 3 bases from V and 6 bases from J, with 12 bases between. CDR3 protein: CASSFGSSGNEQFF. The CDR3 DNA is TGTGCCAGCAGTTTCGGTAGCTCGGGCAATGAGCAGTTCTTC.

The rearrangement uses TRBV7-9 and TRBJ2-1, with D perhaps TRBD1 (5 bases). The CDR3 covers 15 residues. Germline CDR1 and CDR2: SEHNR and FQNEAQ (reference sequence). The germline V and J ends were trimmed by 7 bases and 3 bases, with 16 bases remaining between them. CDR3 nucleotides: TGTGCCAGCAACCCAGGGCTAACCAACTACAATGAGCAGTTCTTC. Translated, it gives CASNPGLTNYNEQFF.

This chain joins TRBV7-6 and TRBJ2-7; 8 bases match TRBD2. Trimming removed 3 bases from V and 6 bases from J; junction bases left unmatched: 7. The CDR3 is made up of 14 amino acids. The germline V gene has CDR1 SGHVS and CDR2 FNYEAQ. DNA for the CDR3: TGTGCCAGCAGCTTTAGCGGGGCGGGAGGCGAGCAGTACTTC. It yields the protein CASSFSGAGGEQYF.

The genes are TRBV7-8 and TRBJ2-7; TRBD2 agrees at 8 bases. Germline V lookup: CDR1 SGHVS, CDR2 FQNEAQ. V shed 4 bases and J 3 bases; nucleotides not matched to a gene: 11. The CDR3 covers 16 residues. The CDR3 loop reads CASSSPGGGVYYEQYF. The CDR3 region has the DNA TGTGCCAGCAGCTCCCCCGGGGGGGGTGTTTACTACGAGCAGTACTTC.

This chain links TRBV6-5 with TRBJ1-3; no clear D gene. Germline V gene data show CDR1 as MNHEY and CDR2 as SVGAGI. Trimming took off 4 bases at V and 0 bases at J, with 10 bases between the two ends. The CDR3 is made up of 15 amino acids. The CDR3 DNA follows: TGTGCCAGCAGTTCCCTCCGGAGCTCTGGAAACACCATATATTTT. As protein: CASSSLRSSGNTIYF.

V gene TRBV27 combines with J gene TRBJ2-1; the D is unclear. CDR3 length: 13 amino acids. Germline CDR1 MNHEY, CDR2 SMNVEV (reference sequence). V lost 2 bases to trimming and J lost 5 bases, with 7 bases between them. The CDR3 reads CASSLISHNEQFF. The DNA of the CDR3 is TGTGCCAGCAGTTTAATTTCGCACAATGAGCAGTTCTTC.

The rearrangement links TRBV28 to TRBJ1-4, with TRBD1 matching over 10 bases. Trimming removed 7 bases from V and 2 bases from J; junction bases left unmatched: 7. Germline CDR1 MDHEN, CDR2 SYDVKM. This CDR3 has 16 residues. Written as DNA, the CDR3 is TGTGCCAGCAACAGGGACAGGGGAGTCACTAATGAAAAACTGTTTTTT. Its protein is CASNRDRGVTNEKLFF.

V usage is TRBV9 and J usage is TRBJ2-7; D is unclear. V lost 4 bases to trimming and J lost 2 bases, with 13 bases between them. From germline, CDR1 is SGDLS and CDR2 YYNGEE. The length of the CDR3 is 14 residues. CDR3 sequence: CASSIHKEPYEQYF. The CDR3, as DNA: TGTGCCAGCAGCATCCACAAAGAGCCCTACGAGCAGTACTTC.

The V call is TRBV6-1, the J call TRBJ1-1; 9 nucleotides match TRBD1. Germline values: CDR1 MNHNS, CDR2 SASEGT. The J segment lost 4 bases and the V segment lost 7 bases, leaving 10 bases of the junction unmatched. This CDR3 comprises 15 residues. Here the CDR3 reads CASIARDRVSTEAFF. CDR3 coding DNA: TGTGCCAGCATAGCACGGGACAGGGTATCCACTGAAGCTTTCTTT.